This record covers a single T cell receptor beta chain. Its antigen remains unknown. The data belong to a study of shared clonotypes between healthy human individuals. All participating donors were Caucasian adults from Nashville, Tennessee. Germline V gives CDR1 MDHEN, CDR2 SYDVKM. V was shortened by 4 bases and J by 9 bases, with 10 bases between the two germline ends. The CDR3 is 12 residues long. Over several immunoSEQ plates, each subset's genomic DNA was distributed in even portions. Sequencing used immunoSEQ multiplex PCR; TCRdb keeps in-frame clones, though not all of them. The table includes 450,000 to 500,000 clones, over 70% detected once. Study-wide results and limits: Only blood underwent sampling, and tissue repertoires likely differ.

The chain combines TRBV28 with TRBJ2-4; possible D gene TRBD1, 5 bases. The source of this sequence is a woman in her thirties or forties in good health. Some clones in this sample may be carry-over from other donors' samples. The source material was PBMCs. CDR3 amino acids: CASSSGLGIQYF. The CDR3 nucleotides are TGTGCCAGCAGTTCAGGGTTGGGCATTCAGTACTTC.